This TCR beta chain appears in the sequencing data of a study of beta chain features in type 1 diabetes. As for the study in general: Sorted cells from all samples, numbering some 99,000,000, were examined.

Comment on this clone: What it binds is not known.

Trimming stripped 5 bases from V and 5 bases from J, with 12 bases between. The CDR3 contains 13 residues. Germline V gene lookup returns CDR1 SGHTA and CDR2 FQGNSA. The authors reverse transcribed all of the isolated RNA, so sequencing captured expressed TCRB transcripts. Only in-frame clones appear in the TCRdb table, and some are missing; sequencing was by immunoSEQ multiplex PCR. The table records roughly 53,000 clones, under 45% of them present only once. Notes on the study in general: Within each of all four CD4+ subsets, Type 1 diabetes patients had TCRB CDR3s that were moderately but significantly shorter.

The V and J genes are TRBV7-2 and TRBJ2-5; tentatively, D is TRBD2 (5 bases). This sequence originates from a man aged 25 to 45 with type 1 diabetes. The material sequenced was Tregs from blood. The CDR3 loop reads CASSPRRGETQYF. Written as DNA, the CDR3 is TGTGCCAGCAGCCCTAGACGAGGGGAGACCCAGTACTTC.